This TCR beta chain was recovered during a study of regulatory T cells in long-lasting Graves disease. The time point was: newly diagnosed GD, antithyroid drugs for less than 3 months. Generation of the TCR library employed RNA extracted from PBMCs. Peripheral blood, at around 8.8 milliliters, went into EDTA tubes. To make TCR beta libraries, researchers used iRepertoire HTBI primers and Arm-PCR of CDR3 regions. TCRdb called the multiplex PCR reads again in MiXCR, with one record for every CDR3 protein. This repertoire shows 680,000 or so distinct CDR3 sequences, under 20% found once; its top ten account for 15% to 20%. Trimming pared 8 bases from V and 6 bases from J, leaving 21 bases between. CDR1 and CDR2 (germline): MDHEN, SYDVKM. The CDR3 extends over 15 amino acids. These records were also assigned to another study, of T cells in Graves' hyperthyroidism and ophthalmopathy. Per that paper: Investigators excluded patients with uncontrolled infection, other autoimmune disease, pregnancy or lactation. First-round RT-PCR targeting the TCR CDR3 was performed with the HTBI primer set.

The source material was peripheral blood mononuclear cells (PBMCs), sampled at new diagnosis, from a patient treated with antithyroid drugs. This receptor was obtained from a woman in her twenties or thirties with Graves disease. The chain joins TRBV28 to TRBJ2-3, with D possibly being TRBD2 (7 bases). The CDR3 spells CASLLGGQSLDTQYF. The CDR3 nucleotides are TGTGCCAGCCTACTGGGGGGGCAATCCCTCGATACGCAGTATTTT.